This T cell receptor (beta chain) was profiled in a study of shared clonotypes between healthy human individuals (dated by TCRdb to the early 2020s). Study-wide context: A few men and a couple of women, aged 18 to 49 years, made up the cohort. To estimate repertoire size and how much clonotypes are shared between individuals, the study performed deep sequencing of blood TCR repertoires from five healthy adults. To increase sequencing depth and limit assay-specific biases, different laboratories used diverse techniques to prepare libraries and sequence TCR repertoires. Leukapheresis yielded between about 0.9 and 9 billion PBMCs per donor.

The donors were healthy, HIV-negative adults with no recently reported acute infections or vaccinations. Only Caucasian adults living in Nashville, Tennessee, USA were represented among the donors. For unsorted samples, 96 million or so PBMCs were counted, and genomic DNA was extracted using the QIAamp DNA Blood Mini kit. After blood collection by leukapheresis, PBMCs were isolated using Ficoll-Histopaque density gradient centrifugation and then cryopreserved in the vapor phase of liquid nitrogen. This clone was found a few times. The antigen it recognizes is unknown. One base away there is no much larger clone; base qualities are not given. Using the deep immunoSEQ assay, multiplex PCR amplified TCR CDR3 regions from genomic DNA. Extracted genomic DNA from each cell subset was spread evenly across all wells of several immunoSEQ 96-well plates, with each plate serving as a replicate. For unsorted PBMC, each replicate PCR was loaded with roughly 0.3 ug genomic DNA, equivalent to 25,000 to 35,000 T cell genomes. Ten immunoSEQ deep assay plates were used to sequence unsorted PBMC genomic DNA. Purified libraries were quantified with a Qubit 3.0 fluorometer, sized on a Bioanalyzer 2100, and re-quantified with the KAPA Library Quantification kit. Each immunoSEQ 96-well plate was sequenced on its own single-read 150-cycle Illumina NextSeq 550 flow cell. Turning to the authors' computational methods: Because the immunoSEQ output included only junctional sequences and no quality scores, the filtering could not be the same as the filtering used for full-length reads. To assign V/J genes and CDR3, sequences were annotated using PyIR, a Python wrapper for IgBLAST v1.9, with IMGT germline references. Reads were removed for weak V/J assignments (E-value above 1e-6), missing CDR3, stop codons, out-of-frame junctions, or ambiguous translated residues. A V3J clonotype was defined by an identical inferred V gene, J gene, and CDR3 amino acid sequence. The percentage overlap between two repertoires was calculated by dividing the number of shared unique clonotypes by the size of the smaller repertoire. Richness of each repertoire was evaluated using RTK rarefaction, the Chao1 estimator, and Recon v2.1 estimates of unobserved clonotypes. As stored in TCRdb, this immuneACCESS dataset retains in-frame rearrangements with V and J assigned. A fraction of the clones does not appear; measured against another copy, unresolved V genes explain less than half of the discrepancy, and the remainder lacks a known reason. V, J and clone size are those of that table, while D and trimming were read from the DNA. The table for this sample lists some 470,000 clones; 76% of them were counted only once. Over 10% of the sample belongs to the ten largest clones.

The research as a whole found: Sampling was restricted to blood, and TCR repertoires in tissues likely differ from the TCR repertoires found in blood. Pairwise subsampling indicated that sequencing depth was expected to affect the degree of clonotype sharing among donors. Because the study included only a small number of donors, the genetic and exposure-history diversity represented was limited.

The source is a woman aged 40 to 50 in good health. Some clones in this sample may be carry-over from other donors' samples. The sample consisted of PBMCs.

The nucleotides read TGTGCCAGCAGCCAAGGACTAGGTCCCTACGAGCAGTACTTC. The encoded protein is CASSQGLGPYEQYF. The chain is assembled from TRBV7-9 and TRBJ2-7; the junction holds 7 bases that match TRBD2. CDR1 is given as SEHNR and CDR2 as FQNEAQ, both from the germline V gene (reference sequence). The CDR3 has 14 amino acids, counting the end cysteine and phenylalanine. The entry retains the CDR3 DNA only, 42 bases that are in frame from base 1. Trimming removed 5 bases from V and 2 bases from J; the gene matches leave 6 bases unexplained.